This is a list of T cell receptor beta chains from one sample in a study of human thymus T cells. Only in-frame clones appear in the TCRdb table, and some are missing; sequencing was by immunoSEQ multiplex PCR. The sample lists some 130,000 clones, around 95% seen once, with around 0.025% in the top ten. Sequenced input: thymus tissue. The receptor source for this set is a boy under three years old with a congenital heart defect but otherwise immunologically healthy. The CDR3 runs from the conserved cysteine through the conserved F or W. A D gene is named only where the DNA matches it firmly. Only part of the rows carry a size: once, few, many, or a class if the clone is expanded.

-	-	TRBV11-2	TRBJ2-2	CASSGSNTGELFF	TGTGCCAGCAGCGGATCGAACACCGGGGAGCTGTTTTTT
-	-	TRBV9	TRBJ2-1	CASSPPGSPYNEQFF	TGTGCCAGCAGCCCCCCGGGGTCCCCCTACAATGAGCAGTTCTTC
-	-	TRBV5-1	TRBJ2-5	CASSLTPAAIGETQYF	TGCGCCAGCAGCCTGACGCCGGCGGCCATAGGGGAGACCCAGTACTTC
-	TRBD1	TRBV30	TRBJ1-6	CAWSPDREDSPLHF	TGTGCCTGGAGTCCCGACAGGGAGGACTCACCCCTCCACTTT
-	-	TRBV13	TRBJ2-1	CASSTIRGSSYNEQFF	TGTGCCAGCAGCACGATAAGGGGGAGCTCCTACAATGAGCAGTTCTTC
once	-	TRBV28	TRBJ1-6	CASSLKNRDSPLHF	TGTGCCAGCAGTTTAAAAAACAGGGATTCACCCCTCCACTTT
-	-	TRBV30	TRBJ1-5	CAWSPKLYSVNQPQHF	TGTGCCTGGAGTCCCAAGCTCTATTCGGTTAATCAGCCCCAGCATTTT
-	-	TRBV9	TRBJ1-2	CASSPRGGDYGYTF	TGTGCCAGCAGCCCCCGCGGGGGGGATTACGGCTACACCTTC
once	TRBD2	TRBV7-2	TRBJ2-1	CASSLEALRGGRVHNEQFF	TGTGCCAGCAGCTTAGAAGCTTTGCGGGGGGGCAGGGTGCACAATGAGCAGTTCTTC
-	-	TRBV5-1	TRBJ1-1	CASRNGMNTEAFF	TGCGCCAGCAGGAATGGAATGAACACTGAAGCTTTCTTT
-	-	TRBV4-1	TRBJ1-6	CASSQVEVGSYNSPLHF	TGCGCCAGCAGCCAAGTGGAGGTGGGGTCCTATAATTCACCCCTCCACTTT
-	TRBD1	TRBV28	TRBJ1-2	CASSLRQGDGYTF	TGTGCCAGCTCACTTCGACAGGGCGATGGCTACACCTTC
-	TRBD1	TRBV5-1	TRBJ1-2	CASSLEGQIDYGYTF	TGCGCCAGTAGCTTGGAGGGACAGATCGACTATGGCTACACCTTC
-	-	TRBV7-2	TRBJ1-4	CASSLGEAEKLFF	TGTGCCAGCAGCTTAGGGGAGGCCGAAAAACTGTTTTTT
-	-	TRBV4-3	TRBJ2-7	CASSQDFRGTYEQYF	TGCGCCAGCAGCCAAGATTTTCGGGGGACCTACGAGCAGTACTTC
-	-	TRBV7-2	TRBJ1-6	CASSPEPGRSNSPLHF	TGTGCCAGCAGCCCCGAACCGGGACGGTCGAATTCACCCCTCCACTTT
-	TRBD1	TRBV19	TRBJ1-5	CASSIDHRGPQPQHF	TGTGCCAGTAGTATAGACCACAGGGGTCCCCAGCCCCAGCATTTT
-	TRBD1	TRBV11-3	TRBJ2-7	CASSLDRGGRAKTYEQYF	TGTGCCAGCAGCTTAGATCGAGGGGGCAGGGCTAAGACCTACGAGCAGTACTTC
few	-	TRBV27	TRBJ2-7	CASRRTRTYEQYF	TGTGCCAGCAGGCGGACACGAACCTACGAGCAGTACTTC
once	TRBD2	TRBV4-3	TRBJ2-2	CASSQGLAGAVTGELFF	TGCGCCAGCAGCCAAGGGTTAGCGGGGGCGGTTACCGGGGAGCTGTTTTTT
-	TRBD1	TRBV6-5	TRBJ1-1	CASSKTGGGTEAFF	TGTGCCAGCAGTAAGACAGGGGGGGGCACTGAAGCTTTCTTT
once	-	TRBV5-8	TRBJ1-6	CASSLRVGWNRDYNSPLHF	TGTGCCAGCAGCTTGAGAGTTGGGTGGAACAGGGATTATAATTCACCCCTCCACTTT
-	-	TRBV25-1	TRBJ2-2	CASNPTESDTGELFF	TGTGCCAGCAACCCAACAGAATCGGACACCGGGGAGCTGTTTTTT
-	TRBD1	TRBV2	TRBJ2-3	CASSPGTGSLPDTQYF	TGTGCCAGCAGCCCCGGGACAGGGTCCCTCCCCGATACGCAGTATTTT
-	TRBD2	TRBV4-1	TRBJ2-1	CASSQELAGGPIGYNEQFF	TGCGCCAGCAGCCAAGAACTAGCGGGGGGCCCAATTGGTTACAATGAGCAGTTCTTC
-	-	TRBV5-1	TRBJ1-2	CASSSGTPEHGYTF	TGCGCCAGCAGCTCCGGGACTCCTGAACATGGCTACACCTTC
-	-	TRBV6-5	TRBJ1-2	CASSSDHRLTNYGYTF	TGTGCCAGCAGTTCGGACCACAGGCTCACTAACTATGGCTACACCTTC
-	-	TRBV4-1	TRBJ2-1	CASSQVGGNEQFF	TGCGCCAGCAGCCAAGTTGGCGGCAATGAGCAGTTCTTC
-	-	TRBV30	TRBJ2-7	CAWSSKGYEQYF	TGTGCCTGGAGTTCGAAGGGGTACGAGCAGTACTTC
-	TRBD1	TRBV15	TRBJ2-7	CATSRDRTGPHEQYF	TGTGCCACCAGCAGAGATCGGACAGGGCCCCACGAGCAGTACTTC
-	TRBD1	TRBV29-1	TRBJ1-2	CSVGQGQGASTYGYTF	TGCAGCGTTGGGCAGGGACAGGGGGCTTCGACCTATGGCTACACCTTC
-	TRBD1	TRBV5-1	TRBJ1-1	CASSLEGQGKLTEAFF	TGCGCCAGCAGCTTGGAGGGACAGGGGAAATTGACTGAAGCTTTCTTT
-	-	TRBV7-9	TRBJ2-7	CASSIRGDSSYEQYF	TGTGCCAGCAGCATTCGTGGCGACTCTTCCTACGAGCAGTACTTC
-	TRBD2	TRBV5-6	TRBJ2-5	CASRSGLEETQYF	TGTGCCAGCAGGTCGGGACTAGAAGAGACCCAGTACTTC
-	TRBD2	TRBV4-1	TRBJ2-3	CASSQVRGSLWVDTQYF	TGCGCCAGCAGCCAGGTTCGCGGGAGTTTATGGGTGGATACGCAGTATTTT
once	TRBD1	TRBV6-5	TRBJ1-1	CASSPNRTGKTEAFF	TGTGCCAGCAGTCCCAACCGGACAGGGAAGACTGAAGCTTTCTTT
-	TRBD1	TRBV5-1	TRBJ1-6	CASSLEGGQKNSPLHF	TGCGCCAGCAGCTTGGAAGGGGGACAGAAGAATTCACCCCTCCACTTT
-	-	TRBV7-9	TRBJ2-2	CASSLGRKGGELFF	TGTGCCAGCAGCTTGGGCAGGAAGGGCGGGGAGCTGTTTTTT
-	-	TRBV7-9	TRBJ1-2	CASSLGSSGYTF	TGTGCCAGCAGCTTAGGTTCAAGCGGCTACACCTTC
once	-	TRBV19	TRBJ1-5	CASSRPGRVNQPQHF	TGTGCCAGTAGTAGACCGGGTAGAGTCAATCAGCCCCAGCATTTT
-	TRBD1	TRBV27	TRBJ2-5	CASRDQGARETQYF	TGTGCCAGCAGAGACCAGGGGGCCAGAGAGACCCAGTACTTC
-	-	TRBV9	TRBJ2-7	CASSPSEEQYF	TGTGCCAGCAGCCCCAGTGAGGAGCAGTACTTC
-	-	TRBV27	TRBJ1-1	CASSPSGVNTEAFF	TGTGCCAGCAGTCCTTCAGGGGTTAACACTGAAGCTTTCTTT
-	TRBD2	TRBV4-1	TRBJ2-1	CASSQGLAGANEQFF	TGCGCCAGCAGCCAGGGACTAGCGGGGGCCAATGAGCAGTTCTTC
-	TRBD1	TRBV19	TRBJ1-1	CASRNRGQGDTEAFF	TGTGCCAGTAGGAACCGGGGACAGGGGGACACTGAAGCTTTCTTT